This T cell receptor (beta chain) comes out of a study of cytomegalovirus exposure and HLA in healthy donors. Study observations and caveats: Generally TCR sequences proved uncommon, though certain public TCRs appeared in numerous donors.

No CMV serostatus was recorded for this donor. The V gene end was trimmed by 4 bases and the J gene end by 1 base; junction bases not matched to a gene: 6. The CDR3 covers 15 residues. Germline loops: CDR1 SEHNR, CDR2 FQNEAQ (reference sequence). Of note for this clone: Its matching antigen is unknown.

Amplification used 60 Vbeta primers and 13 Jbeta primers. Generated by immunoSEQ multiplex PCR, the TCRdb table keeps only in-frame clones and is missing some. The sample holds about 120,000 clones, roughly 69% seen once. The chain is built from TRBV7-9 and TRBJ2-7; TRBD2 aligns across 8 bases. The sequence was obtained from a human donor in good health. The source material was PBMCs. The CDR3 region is CASSSPGGGSYEQYF. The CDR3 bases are TGTGCCAGCAGCTCGCCGGGGGGGGGATCCTACGAGCAGTACTTC.